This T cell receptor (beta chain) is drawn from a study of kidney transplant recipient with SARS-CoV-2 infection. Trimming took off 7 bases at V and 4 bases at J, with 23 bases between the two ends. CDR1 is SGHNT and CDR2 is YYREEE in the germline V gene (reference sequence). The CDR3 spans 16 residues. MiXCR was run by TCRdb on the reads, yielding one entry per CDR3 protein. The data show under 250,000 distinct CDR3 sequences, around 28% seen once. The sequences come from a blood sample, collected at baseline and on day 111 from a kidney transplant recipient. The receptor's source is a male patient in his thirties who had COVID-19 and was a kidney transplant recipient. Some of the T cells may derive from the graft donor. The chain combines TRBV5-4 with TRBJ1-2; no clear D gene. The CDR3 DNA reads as TGTGCCAGCTCTCACGGCGTACCAGGAAAGACCTATGGCTACACCTTC. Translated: CASSHGVPGKTYGYTF. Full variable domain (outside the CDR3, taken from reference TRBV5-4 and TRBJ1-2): ETGVTQSPTHLIKTRGQQVTLRCSSQSGHNTVSWYQQALGQGPQFIFQYYREEENGRGNFPPRFSGLQFPNYSSELNVNALELDDSALYLCASSHGVPGKTYGYTFGSGTRLTVV.